The clone carrying this T cell receptor (beta chain) was picked up a small number of times. Its specificity is not known. A second 7 to 11 cycle PCR used barcoded and J-beta primers. TCRdb re-derived calls from the 5' RACE reads in MiXCR, one entry per CDR3 protein. Of roughly 800,000 distinct CDR3 sequences in the sample, 35% to 40% were seen once. These data originate in a study of blood T cells in healthy people across ages. Study-level findings and limits: The study found TCR beta diversity correlated strongly with naive T cell percentage.

There were at least 6 micrograms of total RNA extracted from every sample. The CDR3 length is 18 residues. V trimming: 2 bases; J trimming: 0 bases; junction bases outside the gene matches: 11. Germline-derived CDR1 and CDR2 are DFQATT and SNEGSKA (reference sequence). The receptor was isolated from a man aged 18 to 35 in good health. V and J are TRBV20-1 and TRBJ2-7, with TRBD1 matching 12 bases. Material: blood. The DNA for the CDR3 is TGCAGTGCTAGATCACAACGGGACAGGGGGCTGAACTCCTACGAGCAGTACTTC. The encoded protein is CSARSQRDRGLNSYEQYF.